The clone carrying this T cell receptor beta chain was seen a few times. Antigen specificity is unknown. This specimen comes from a study of human T cells and chemical hapten exposure. Study-wide points: The study found that PT1 expanded TCR counts correlated positively with patch test score. Expanded TCRs created a significantly greater count of big CDR3 similarity clusters than controls did.

Documented time point: patch test 3, about 24 weeks after DPC sensitization. Treatment of the sample: therapeutic diphenylcyclopropenone sensitization with weekly scalp DPC. Unfractionated whole blood yielded total RNA. The length of the CDR3 is 14 residues. Looked up from germline, CDR1 is SQVTM and CDR2 is ANQGSEA. J lost 6 bases, V lost 3 bases, and 6 bases had no gene match. The library attached unique molecular identifiers to individual cDNA molecules. Using its own MiXCR run on the RACE reads, TCRdb lists one record per CDR3 protein. Of about 82,000 distinct CDR3 sequences in the sample, 13% were seen once.

The receptor comes from a woman aged 50 to 60 with alopecia areata. Some clones in this sample may be carry-over from other donors' samples. The source material was whole blood, sampled in connection with sensitization to the hapten diphenylcyclopropenone (DPC). The genes are TRBV29-1 and TRBJ1-2; 11 bases are a match to TRBD1. The CDR3 nucleotides are TGCAGCGTTGACCGGACAGGGGGCTTTGATGGCTACACCTTC. It codes for CSVDRTGGFDGYTF.